This TCR beta chain originates from a study of regulatory T cells in long-lasting Graves disease. Documented time point: persistent/refractory GD, antithyroid drugs over 5 years with positive TRAb. From RNA extracted from PBMCs, the TCR library was made. Arm-PCR of CDR3 regions and iRepertoire HTBI primers were the basis on which TCR beta libraries were built. TCRdb re-called the multiplex PCR reads with MiXCR, one entry per CDR3 protein. Of 400,000 to 500,000 distinct CDR3 sequences listed, 20% to 25% are singletons. V shed 8 bases, J shed 3 bases, and the junction held 25 bases outside the gene matches. CDR1 is SNHLY, CDR2 FYNNEI, per germline. The CDR3 contains 20 residues.

V is TRBV2 and J is TRBJ1-1; 9 nucleotides match TRBD1. Sequenced material: peripheral blood mononuclear cells (PBMCs), taken when the disease was refractory, from a patient treated with antithyroid drugs. This sequence was found in a female donor with Graves disease. The DNA of the CDR3 is TGTGCCAGCTCACCACGTAACTCTCCCGGACAGGGGAACGTGTACACTGAAGCTTTCTTT. Translation: CASSPRNSPGQGNVYTEAFF.